This T cell receptor beta chain was sequenced during a study of T cells after yellow fever vaccination. Template switching with 5'RACE generated the TCR cDNA and added a universal primer site and UMIs. TCRdb itself ran the 5' RACE reads through MiXCR, one entry per CDR3 protein. The data hold roughly 240,000 distinct CDR3 sequences, with roughly 6.2% observed a single time. To note about this clonotype: Its antigen is undetermined.

Findings and limits, study-wide: CD4 and CD8 compartments shared a small share of clonotypes.

This TCR was sampled from a young man who received the YFV17D yellow fever vaccine. Sequenced here: CD4+ T cells sorted from PBMCs, sampled on the day of the yellow fever booster vaccination.

CDR3 in DNA: TGCAGTGCCCCCCGTCAGGGCTACGAGCAGTACTTC. This translates into CSAPRQGYEQYF. V gene TRBV20-1 combines with J gene TRBJ2-7, with D tentatively TRBD1 (5 bases). The germline V gene has CDR1 DFQATT and CDR2 SNEGSKA (reference sequence). The V gene lost 6 bases and the J gene lost 3 bases, with 12 bases spanning the gap. The CDR3 extends over 12 amino acids.